These 5 T cell receptor beta chains originate from one sample sequenced in a study of T cell repertoires in cytomegalovirus infection. What these receptors recognize is not known. TCRdb reanalysed the reads using MiXCR and keeps one entry per CDR3 protein. Of about a million distinct CDR3 sequences in the sample, less than 40% were seen once. The sequenced sample was cultured CD8+ T cells from PBMCs, obtained from culture after CMV antigen stimulation. These receptors all come from a human donor in good health (CMV status not recorded). Some clones in this sample may be carry-over from other donors' samples.

This chain connects TRBV11-2 to TRBJ1-6; TRBD1 agrees at 7 bases. This CDR3 has 16 amino acids. The J segment lost 6 bases and the V segment lost 5 bases, leaving 10 bases of the junction unmatched. In germline, CDR1 is SGHAT, CDR2 FQNNGV. The CDR3 DNA reads TGTGCCAGCAGCAAGCCGGTACAGGGGATTAATTCACCCCTCCACTTT. Its protein is CASSKPVQGINSPLHF.

This clonotype occurred a few times. The CDR3 DNA reads TGTGCCAGCAGTTACCTCGGACCCCCTAGCGGCTACACCTTC. This gives the protein CASSYLGPPSGYTF. V is TRBV6-5 and J is TRBJ1-2, with D hard to call. Trimming removed 2 bases at V and 8 bases at J, with 15 bases between. This CDR3 spans 14 amino acids. The germline gives CDR1 MNHEY, CDR2 SVGAGI.

The chain is built from TRBV7-6 and TRBJ2-7; D may be TRBD1 or TRBD2 (6 bases each). CDR3 size: 15 residues. V dropped 0 bases and J dropped 0 bases, with 9 bases sitting between them. Looked up from germline, CDR1 is SGHVS and CDR2 is FNYEAQ. DNA for the CDR3: TGTGCCAGCAGCTTAGCGGAGGGGGACTCCTACGAGCAGTACGTC. This sequence encodes CASSLAEGDSYEQYV.

The sample holds a few counts of this clonotype. The chain couples TRBV7-6 to TRBJ2-7; the match to TRBD1 covers 8 bases. The J segment lost 7 bases and the V segment lost 5 bases, leaving 13 bases of the junction unmatched. This CDR3 is built from 15 residues. Per the germline V gene, CDR1 is SGHVS and CDR2 is FNYEAQ. The CDR3 nucleotides are TGTGCCAGCAGCCTCGGACAGGGCGGGGTTTTAGAGCAGTACTTC. Protein: CASSLGQGGVLEQYF.

This clonotype has a handful of counts. The rearrangement joins TRBV7-2 to TRBJ2-5, with 10 bases matching TRBD2. V shed 0 bases, J shed 3 bases, and the junction held 4 bases outside the gene matches. This CDR3 has 16 residues. Germline V gives CDR1 SGHTA, CDR2 FQGNSA. CDR3 sequence (DNA): TGTGCCAGCAGCTTAGCCGGACTAGCGGCCGAAGAGACCCAGTACTTC. It encodes CASSLAGLAAEETQYF.